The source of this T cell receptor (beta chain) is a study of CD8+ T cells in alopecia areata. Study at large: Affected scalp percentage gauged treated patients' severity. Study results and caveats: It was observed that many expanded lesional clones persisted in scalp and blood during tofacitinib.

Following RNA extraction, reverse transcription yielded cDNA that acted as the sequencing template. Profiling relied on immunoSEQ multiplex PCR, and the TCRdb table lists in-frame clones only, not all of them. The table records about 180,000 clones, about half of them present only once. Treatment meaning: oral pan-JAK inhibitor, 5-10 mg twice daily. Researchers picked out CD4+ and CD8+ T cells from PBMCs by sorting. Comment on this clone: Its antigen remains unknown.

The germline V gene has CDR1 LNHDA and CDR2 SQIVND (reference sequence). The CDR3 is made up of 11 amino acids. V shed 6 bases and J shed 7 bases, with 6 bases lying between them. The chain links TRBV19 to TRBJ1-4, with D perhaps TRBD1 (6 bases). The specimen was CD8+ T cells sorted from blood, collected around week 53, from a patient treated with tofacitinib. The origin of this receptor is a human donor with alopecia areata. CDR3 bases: TGTGCCAGTAGAGGGGGTGAAAAACTGTTTTTT. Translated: CASRGGEKLFF.